This T cell receptor (beta chain) came from a study of T cell responses to AZD1222 COVID-19 vaccine (dated by TCRdb to about 2021). About the full investigation: AZD1222 recipients whose second dose came at about 4 weeks and those whose second dose came at about 12 weeks were combined into one group, since spike-specific TCR depth and breadth did not differ between the two schedules. A total of more than 230 trial participants underwent TCR sequencing, of whom 207 received two doses of AZD1222 and about 25 received two doses of the MenACWY control vaccine. Trial participants were enrolled by age into subgroups of 18-55, 56-69 and 70-plus years, and about 150, 27 and 61 TCR-sequenced participants, respectively, were included in these subgroups.

What the research found in general, with its limitations: Conclusions about previously exposed vaccinees are limited, since just a handful of AZD1222 recipients were seropositive for SARS-CoV-2 at baseline. A significant rise in spike-specific TCR breadth and depth was observed after two AZD1222 doses relative to day 0 and relative to MenACWY recipients. Reportedly, almost half of the unique spike-specific TCRs recognized epitopes lying outside the regions that are mutated in the B.1.351 and B.1.1.7 variants. No day 14 peak-response samples were available, so repertoires were characterized only after the peak T cell response. Most participants were white British and females outnumbered males, and the authors suggested that clonal diversity may have been underestimated. In the small 56-69-year group, the increase in depth fell short of significance, most likely because of low power. CD4 TCRs associated with the vaccine covered the entire spike protein, and the dominant responses were in regions 160-218 and 743-854.

The CDR3 regions of human TCRbeta chains were analyzed by immunosequencing. The paper's data handling went like this. TCRs in the repertoires were matched against a reference library of SARS-CoV-2-specific TCRs that had been generated with the MIRA antigen-specificity platform. Breadth meant the fraction of unique TCRs that were SARS-CoV-2-associated, whereas depth meant the fraction of total T cells that were SARS-CoV-2-associated. Using the MIRA data, every spike-specific TCR was mapped to the spike region that the TCR reacted to and assigned to either a CD4 or a CD8 class. Log10-transformed breadth and depth values were compared by one-way ANOVA with Sidak's multiple comparisons tests. Here the immuneACCESS table is served through TCRdb, limited to in-frame sequences with V and J called. Missing clones are a known gap in these copies; in checked studies unresolved V genes cover under half, and the rest lacks a known reason. For V, J and clone size, that table is used; D and trimming come from the DNA. The sample table holds over 100,000 clones, of which just over 85% were seen once. 20% to 25% of the sample lies in the top ten.

The time point tag for this specimen amounts to: baseline before first vaccination. Samples from vaccinated people were obtained from the UK trials COV001 and COV002, which included a single-blind randomized controlled phase 2/3 trial of AZD1222 (ChAdOx1 nCoV-19) in healthy adults. For TCRbeta chain sequencing, PBMC samples from trial participants were taken at day 0 and at day 28 after the second dose. This clone was counted a single time. No cognate antigen has been identified for it. No base qualities exist here, and no much larger clone lies one base off it. The CDR3 goes from the cysteine to the phenylalanine over 14 residues. The retained sequence is limited to the CDR3, 42 bases, with the frame set at the first base. CDR1 and CDR2 (SGHVS, FNYEAQ) derive from the germline V gene. The V end loses 5 bases and the J end loses 1 base, and a stretch of 9 bases separates them.

The TCR sequence derives from an adult in good health. The sample here was peripheral blood, taken on day 0 of AZD1222 vaccination. Rearrangement joined TRBV7-6 to TRBJ1-5; tentative D gene TRBD1, with 5 bases matching. The DNA sequence follows: TGTGCCAGCAGCCATCGGGGGAGCAATCAGCCCCAGCATTTT. This sequence encodes CASSHRGSNQPQHF.